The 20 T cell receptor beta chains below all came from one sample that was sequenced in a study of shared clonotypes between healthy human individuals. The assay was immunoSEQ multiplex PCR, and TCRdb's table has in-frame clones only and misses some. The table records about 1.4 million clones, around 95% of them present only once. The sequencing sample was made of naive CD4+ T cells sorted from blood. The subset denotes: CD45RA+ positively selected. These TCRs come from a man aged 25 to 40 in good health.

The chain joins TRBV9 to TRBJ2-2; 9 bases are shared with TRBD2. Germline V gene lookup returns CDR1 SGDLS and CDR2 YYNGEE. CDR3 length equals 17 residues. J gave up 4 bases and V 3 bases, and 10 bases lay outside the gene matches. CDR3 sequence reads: CASSAGGASGVTGELFF. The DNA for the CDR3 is TGTGCCAGCAGCGCAGGAGGGGCTAGCGGGGTCACCGGGGAGCTGTTTTTT.

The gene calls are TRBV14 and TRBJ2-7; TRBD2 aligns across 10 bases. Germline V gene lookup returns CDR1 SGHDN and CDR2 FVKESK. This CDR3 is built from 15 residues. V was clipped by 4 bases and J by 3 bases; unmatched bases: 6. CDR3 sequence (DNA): TGTGCCAGCAGCCTCCGACCTAGCGGGGGCTACGAGCAGTACTTC. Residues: CASSLRPSGGYEQYF.

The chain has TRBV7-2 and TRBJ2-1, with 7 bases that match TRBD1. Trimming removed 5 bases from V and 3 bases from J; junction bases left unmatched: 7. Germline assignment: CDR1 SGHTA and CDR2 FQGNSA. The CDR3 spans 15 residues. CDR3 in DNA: TGTGCCAGCAGCCTGACAGGGCCGCACTACAATGAGCAGTTCTTC. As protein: CASSLTGPHYNEQFF. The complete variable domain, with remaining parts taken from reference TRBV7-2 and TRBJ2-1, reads GAGVSQSPSNKVTEKGKDVELRCDPISGHTALYWYRQSLGQGLEFLIYFQGNSAPDKSGLPSDRFSAERTGGSVSTLTIQRTQQEDSAVYLCASSLTGPHYNEQFFGPGTRLTVL.

Written as DNA, the CDR3 is TGTGCCAGCTCCCCCGGACCAAGCACAGATACGCAGTATTTT. This codes for CASSPGPSTDTQYF. The J gene is TRBJ2-3, the V gene TRBV6-1; no clear D gene. CDR1 MNHNS and CDR2 SASEGT come from the germline V gene. This CDR3 spans 14 amino acids. The germline V and J ends were trimmed by 8 bases and 0 bases, with 12 bases remaining between them.

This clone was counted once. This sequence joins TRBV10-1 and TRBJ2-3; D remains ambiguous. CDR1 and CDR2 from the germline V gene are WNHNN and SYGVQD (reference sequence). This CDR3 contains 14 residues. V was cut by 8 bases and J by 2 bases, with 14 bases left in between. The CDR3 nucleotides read TGCGCCAGCTCCGACGTGAGAGCCACAGATACGCAGTATTTT. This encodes CASSDVRATDTQYF.

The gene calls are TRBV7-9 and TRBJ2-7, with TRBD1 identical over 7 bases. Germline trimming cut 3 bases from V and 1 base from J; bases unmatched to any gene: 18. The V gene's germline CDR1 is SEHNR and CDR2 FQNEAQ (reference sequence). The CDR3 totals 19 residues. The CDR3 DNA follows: TGTGCCAGCAGCTTGGAGACCGGGACAGCATCGAGCGGATCCTACGAGCAGTACTTC. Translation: CASSLETGTASSGSYEQYF. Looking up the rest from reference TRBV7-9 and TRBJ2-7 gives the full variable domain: DTGVSQNPRHKITKRGQNVTFRCDPISEHNRLYWYRQTLGQGPEFLTYFQNEAQLEKSRLLSDRFSAERPKGSFSTLEIQRTEQGDSAMYLCASSLETGTASSGSYEQYFGPGTRLTVT.

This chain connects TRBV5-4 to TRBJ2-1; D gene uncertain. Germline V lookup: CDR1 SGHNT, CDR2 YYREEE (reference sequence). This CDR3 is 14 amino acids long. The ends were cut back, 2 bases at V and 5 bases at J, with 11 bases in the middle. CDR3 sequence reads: CASSFGRSDNEQFF. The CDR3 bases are TGTGCCAGCAGCTTCGGTCGGTCTGACAATGAGCAGTTCTTC. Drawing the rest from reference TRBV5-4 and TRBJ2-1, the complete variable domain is ETGVTQSPTHLIKTRGQQVTLRCSSQSGHNTVSWYQQALGQGPQFIFQYYREEENGRGNFPPRFSGLQFPNYSSELNVNALELDDSALYLCASSFGRSDNEQFFGPGTRLTVL.

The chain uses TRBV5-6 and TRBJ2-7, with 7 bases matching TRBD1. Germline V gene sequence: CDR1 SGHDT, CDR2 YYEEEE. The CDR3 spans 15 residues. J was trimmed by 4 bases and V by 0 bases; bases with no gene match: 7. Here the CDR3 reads CASSLGGQFLYEQYF. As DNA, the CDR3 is TGTGCCAGCAGCTTGGGGGGACAGTTCTTATACGAGCAGTACTTC.

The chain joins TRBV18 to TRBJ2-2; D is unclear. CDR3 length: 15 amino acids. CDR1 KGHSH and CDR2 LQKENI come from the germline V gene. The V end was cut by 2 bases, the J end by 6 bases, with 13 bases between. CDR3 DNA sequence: TGTGCCAGCTCACCAACTCATCGCCGGCCCGGGGAGCTGTTTTTT. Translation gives CASSPTHRRPGELFF. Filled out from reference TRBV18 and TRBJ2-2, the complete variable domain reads NAGVMQNPRHLVRRRGQEARLRCSPMKGHSHVYWYRQLPEEGLKFMVYLQKENIIDESGMPKERFSAEFPKEGPSILRIQQVVRGDSAAYFCASSPTHRRPGELFFGEGSRLTVL.

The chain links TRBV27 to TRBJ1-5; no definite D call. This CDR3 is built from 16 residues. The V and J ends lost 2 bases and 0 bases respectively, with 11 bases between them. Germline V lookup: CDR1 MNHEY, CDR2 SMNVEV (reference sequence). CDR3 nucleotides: TGTGCCAGCAGTTTAGTTGGCACTGCTAGCAATCAGCCCCAGCATTTT. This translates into CASSLVGTASNQPQHF.

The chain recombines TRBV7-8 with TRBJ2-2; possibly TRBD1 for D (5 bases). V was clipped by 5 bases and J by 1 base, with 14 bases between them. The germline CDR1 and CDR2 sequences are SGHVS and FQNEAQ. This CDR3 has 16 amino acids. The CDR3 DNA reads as TGTGCCAGCAGCCTACGACAGAGTTTGAACACCGGGGAGCTGTTTTTT. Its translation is CASSLRQSLNTGELFF.

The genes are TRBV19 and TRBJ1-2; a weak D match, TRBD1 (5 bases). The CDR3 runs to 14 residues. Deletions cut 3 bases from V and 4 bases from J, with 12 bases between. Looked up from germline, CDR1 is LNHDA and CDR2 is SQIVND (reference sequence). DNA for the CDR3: TGTGCCAGTAGTATCGGGGCTGAATTCTATGGCTACACCTTC. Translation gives CASSIGAEFYGYTF.

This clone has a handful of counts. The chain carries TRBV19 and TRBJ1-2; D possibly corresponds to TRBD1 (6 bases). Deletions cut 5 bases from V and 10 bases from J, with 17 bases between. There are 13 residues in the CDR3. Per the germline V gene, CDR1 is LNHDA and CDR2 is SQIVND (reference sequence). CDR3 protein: CASSLRGGGDYTF. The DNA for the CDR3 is TGTGCCAGTAGTCTACGGGGAGGGGGAGACTACACCTTC.

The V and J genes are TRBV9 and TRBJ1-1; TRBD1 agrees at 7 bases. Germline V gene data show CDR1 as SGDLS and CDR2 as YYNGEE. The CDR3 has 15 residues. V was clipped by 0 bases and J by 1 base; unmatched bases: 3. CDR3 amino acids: CASSVAGTANTEAFF. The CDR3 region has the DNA TGTGCCAGCAGCGTAGCTGGGACAGCGAACACTGAAGCTTTCTTT.

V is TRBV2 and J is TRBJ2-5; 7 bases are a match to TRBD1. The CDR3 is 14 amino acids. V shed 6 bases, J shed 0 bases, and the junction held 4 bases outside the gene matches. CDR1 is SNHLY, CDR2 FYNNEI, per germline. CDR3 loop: CASSKGTDQETQYF. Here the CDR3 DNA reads TGTGCCAGCAGCAAGGGGACAGACCAAGAGACCCAGTACTTC.

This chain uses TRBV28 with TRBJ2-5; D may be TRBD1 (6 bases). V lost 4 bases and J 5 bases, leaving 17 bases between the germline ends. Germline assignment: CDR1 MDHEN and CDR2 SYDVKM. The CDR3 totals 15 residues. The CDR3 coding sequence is TGTGCCAGCAGTTCCCGTCCCAGGGGCAGGGAGACCCAGTACTTC. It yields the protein CASSSRPRGRETQYF.

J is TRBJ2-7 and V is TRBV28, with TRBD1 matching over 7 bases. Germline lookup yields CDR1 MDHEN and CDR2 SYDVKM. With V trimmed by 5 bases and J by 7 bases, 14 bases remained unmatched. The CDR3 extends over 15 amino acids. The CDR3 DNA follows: TGTGCCAGCAGTCCGCGAACAGGGGCCGTGGGGGAGCAGTACTTC. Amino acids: CASSPRTGAVGEQYF. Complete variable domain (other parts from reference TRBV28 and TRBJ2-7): DVKVTQSSRYLVKRTGEKVFLECVQDMDHENMFWYRQDPGLGLRLIYFSYDVKMKEKGDIPEGYSVSREKKERFSLILESASTNQTSMYLCASSPRTGAVGEQYFGPGTRLTVT.

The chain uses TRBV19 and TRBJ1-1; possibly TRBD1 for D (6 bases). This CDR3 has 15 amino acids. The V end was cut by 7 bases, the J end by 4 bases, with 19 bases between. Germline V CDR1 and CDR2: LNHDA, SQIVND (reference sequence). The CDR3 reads CASTKLGTIGTEAFF. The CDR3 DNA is TGTGCCAGTACTAAACTCGGGACAATTGGCACTGAAGCTTTCTTT.

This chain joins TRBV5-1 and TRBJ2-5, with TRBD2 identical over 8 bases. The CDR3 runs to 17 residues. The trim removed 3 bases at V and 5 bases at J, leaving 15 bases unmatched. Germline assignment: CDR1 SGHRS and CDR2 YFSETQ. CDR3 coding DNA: TGCGCCAGCAGCTCGGACTCCTCCAGCGGGAGTAAGGAGACCCAGTACTTC. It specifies CASSSDSSSGSKETQYF.

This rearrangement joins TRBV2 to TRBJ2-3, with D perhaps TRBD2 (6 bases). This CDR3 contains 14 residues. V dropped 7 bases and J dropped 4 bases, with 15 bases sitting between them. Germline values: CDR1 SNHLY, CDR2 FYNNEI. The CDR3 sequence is CASTLARVADTQYF. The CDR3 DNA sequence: TGTGCCAGCACCCTAGCGAGGGTGGCAGATACGCAGTATTTT.